This TCR beta chain was documented in a study of siplizumab effects on memory and regulatory T cells. Clones were read by immunoSEQ multiplex PCR, and TCRdb kept only the in-frame ones, dropping some. The table has more than 90,000 clones, just under 95% seen once. Details on this clone: This sample also contains other DNA sequences that code for the same CDR3.

Sequencing was done on a sample of non-Treg CD4+ T cells sorted from blood. The TCR comes from a human donor in good health.

CDR3 in DNA: TGTGCCAGCAGTTTTTCGAGGGTCTCCTACGAGCAGTACTTC. Translation: CASSFSRVSYEQYF. The rearrangement joins TRBV28 to TRBJ2-7, with D perhaps TRBD2 (5 bases). Per the germline V gene, CDR1 is MDHEN and CDR2 is SYDVKM. The CDR3 runs 14 residues. V lost 3 bases to trimming and J lost 0 bases, with 9 bases between them.